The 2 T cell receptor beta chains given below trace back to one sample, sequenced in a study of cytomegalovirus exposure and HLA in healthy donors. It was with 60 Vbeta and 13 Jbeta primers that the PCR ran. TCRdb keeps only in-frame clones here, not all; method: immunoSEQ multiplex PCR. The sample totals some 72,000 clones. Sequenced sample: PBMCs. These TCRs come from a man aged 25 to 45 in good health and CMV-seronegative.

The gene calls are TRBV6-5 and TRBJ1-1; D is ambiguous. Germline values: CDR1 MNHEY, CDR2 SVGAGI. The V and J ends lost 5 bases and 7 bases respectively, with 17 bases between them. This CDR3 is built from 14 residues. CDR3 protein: CASSHGNGPIEAFF. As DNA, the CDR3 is TGTGCCAGCAGTCACGGGAACGGACCGATTGAAGCTTTCTTT.

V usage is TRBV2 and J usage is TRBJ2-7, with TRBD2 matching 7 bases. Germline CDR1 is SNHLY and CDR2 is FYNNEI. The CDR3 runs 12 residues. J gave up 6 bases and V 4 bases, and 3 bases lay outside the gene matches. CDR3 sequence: CASSGGGVEQYF. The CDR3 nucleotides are TGTGCCAGCAGTGGGGGGGGTGTCGAGCAGTACTTC.